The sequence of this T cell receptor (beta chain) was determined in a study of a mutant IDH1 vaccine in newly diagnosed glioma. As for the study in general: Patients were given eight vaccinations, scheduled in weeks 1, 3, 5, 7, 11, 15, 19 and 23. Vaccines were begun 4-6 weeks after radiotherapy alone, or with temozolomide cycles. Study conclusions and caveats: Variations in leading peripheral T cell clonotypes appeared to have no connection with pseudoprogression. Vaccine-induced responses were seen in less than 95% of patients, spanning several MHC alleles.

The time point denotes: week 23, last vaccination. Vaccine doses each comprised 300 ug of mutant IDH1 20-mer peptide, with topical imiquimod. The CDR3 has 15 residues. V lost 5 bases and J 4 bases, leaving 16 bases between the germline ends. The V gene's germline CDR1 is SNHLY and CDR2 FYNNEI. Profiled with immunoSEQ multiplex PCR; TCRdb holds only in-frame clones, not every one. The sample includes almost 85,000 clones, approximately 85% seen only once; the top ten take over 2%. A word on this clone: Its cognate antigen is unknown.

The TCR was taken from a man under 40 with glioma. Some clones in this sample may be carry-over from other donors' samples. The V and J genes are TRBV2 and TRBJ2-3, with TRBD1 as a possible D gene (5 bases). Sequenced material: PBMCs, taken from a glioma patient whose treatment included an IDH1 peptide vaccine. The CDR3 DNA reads TGTGCCAGCAGTAGTCGGGCTAGGGGCCCAGATACGCAGTATTTT. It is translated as CASSSRARGPDTQYF.